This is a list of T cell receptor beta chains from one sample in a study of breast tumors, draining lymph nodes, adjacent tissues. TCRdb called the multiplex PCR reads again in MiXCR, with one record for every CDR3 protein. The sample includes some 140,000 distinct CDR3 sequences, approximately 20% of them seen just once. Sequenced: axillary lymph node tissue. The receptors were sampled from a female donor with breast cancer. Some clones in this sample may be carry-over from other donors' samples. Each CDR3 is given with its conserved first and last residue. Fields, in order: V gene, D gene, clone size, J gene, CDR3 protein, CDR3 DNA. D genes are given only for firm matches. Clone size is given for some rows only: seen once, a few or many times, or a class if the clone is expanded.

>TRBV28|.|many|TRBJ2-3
CASSPFLATTDTQYF
TGTGCCAGCAGTCCCTTTCTAGCGACAACAGATACGCAGTATTTT
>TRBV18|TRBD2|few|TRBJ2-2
CASSPGLARGELFF
TGTGCCAGCTCACCAGGACTAGCGCGCGGGGAGCTGTTTTTT
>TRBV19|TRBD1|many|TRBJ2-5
CASSISPRTGGQETQYF
TGTGCCAGTAGTATATCGCCCCGGACAGGGGGACAAGAGACCCAGTACTTC
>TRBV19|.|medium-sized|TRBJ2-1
CASTNTRINEQFF
TGTGCCAGTACCAATACTAGGATCAATGAGCAGTTCTTC
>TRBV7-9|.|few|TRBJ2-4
CASSGGRRAKNIQYF
TGTGCCAGCAGCGGGGGACGCAGAGCCAAAAACATTCAGTACTTC
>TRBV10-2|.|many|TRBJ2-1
CASTRQKHNEQFF
TGCGCCAGCACAAGACAGAAACACAATGAGCAGTTCTTC
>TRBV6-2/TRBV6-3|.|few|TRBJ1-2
CASSYSSGTGYTF
TGTGCCAGCAGTTATTCCTCCGGGACGGGCTACACCTTC
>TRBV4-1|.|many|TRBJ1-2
CASSQAGSSNYGYTF
TGCGCCAGCAGCCAAGCTGGGTCCTCCAACTATGGCTACACCTTC
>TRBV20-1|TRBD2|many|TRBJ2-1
CSARVPTSGSKVGSNEQFF
TGCAGTGCTAGAGTTCCGACTAGCGGGAGTAAGGTCGGGTCGAATGAGCAGTTCTTC
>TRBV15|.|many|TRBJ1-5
CATSRESDQPQHF
TGTGCCACCAGCAGAGAATCAGATCAGCCCCAGCATTTT
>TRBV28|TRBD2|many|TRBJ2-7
CASTGLAGGYSYEQYF
TGTGCCAGCACCGGACTAGCGGGAGGCTACTCCTACGAGCAGTACTTC
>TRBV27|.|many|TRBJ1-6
CASSLLRAGGDNSPLHF
TGTGCCAGCAGTTTATTACGGGCAGGAGGAGATAATTCACCCCTCCACTTT
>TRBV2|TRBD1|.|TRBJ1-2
CASRGGQRYGYTF
TGTGCCAGCAGGGGGGGACAGCGCTATGGCTACACCTTC
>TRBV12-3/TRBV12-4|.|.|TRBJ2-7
CASSFGLLSYEQYF
TGTGCCAGCAGTTTTGGACTCCTCTCCTACGAGCAGTACTTC
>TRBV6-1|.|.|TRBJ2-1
CAGSVSHSYNEQFF
TGTGCCGGCAGTGTCAGTCACTCCTACAATGAGCAGTTCTTC
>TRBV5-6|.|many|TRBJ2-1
CASSQTLAEQFF
TGTGCCAGCAGCCAGACACTAGCTGAGCAGTTCTTC
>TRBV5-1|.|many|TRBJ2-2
CASSRETGELFF
TGCGCCAGCAGCCGAGAAACCGGGGAGCTGTTTTTT
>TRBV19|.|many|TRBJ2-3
CASSIGLHTDTQYF
TGTGCCAGTAGTATTGGGCTACACACAGATACGCAGTATTTT
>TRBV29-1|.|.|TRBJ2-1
CSAGWQEGRDEQFF
TGCAGCGCTGGCTGGCAGGAGGGCCGCGATGAGCAGTTCTTC
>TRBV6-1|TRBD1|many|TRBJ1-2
CASSETGRHGYTF
TGTGCCAGCAGTGAGACAGGGAGGCATGGCTACACCTTC
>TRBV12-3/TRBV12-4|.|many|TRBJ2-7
CASSLYRSYEQYF
TGTGCCAGCAGTTTATACAGAAGCTACGAGCAGTACTTC
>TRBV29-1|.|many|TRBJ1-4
CSLTTENSEKLFF
TGCAGCTTGACGACGGAGAATAGTGAAAAACTGTTTTTT
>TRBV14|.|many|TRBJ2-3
CASSQVPGEADTQYF
TGTGCCAGCAGCCAAGTTCCAGGGGAGGCAGATACGCAGTATTTT
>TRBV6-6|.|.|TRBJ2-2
CASKLGETGELFF
TGTGCCAGCAAGCTCGGGGAAACCGGGGAGCTGTTTTTT
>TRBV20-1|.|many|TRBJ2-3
CSAYRAQGTDTQYF
TGCAGTGCTTACCGCGCTCAGGGCACAGATACGCAGTATTTT
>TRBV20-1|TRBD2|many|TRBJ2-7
CSARTSGKNREQYF
TGCAGTGCCCGGACTAGCGGGAAAAACAGGGAGCAGTACTTC
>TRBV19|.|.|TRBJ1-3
CASSSRQVRRNTIYF
TGTGCCAGTAGTTCAAGACAGGTTAGAAGAAACACCATATATTTT
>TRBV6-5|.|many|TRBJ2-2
CAARQSTGELFF
TGTGCCGCCCGCCAGTCCACCGGGGAGCTGTTTTTT
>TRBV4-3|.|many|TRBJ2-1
CASSQEPVGEQFF
TGCGCCAGCAGCCAAGAGCCGGTCGGTGAGCAGTTCTTC
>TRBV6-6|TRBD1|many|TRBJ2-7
CASSYHGTAYEQYF
TGTGCCAGCAGTTACCATGGGACAGCCTACGAGCAGTACTTC
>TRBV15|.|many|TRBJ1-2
CATSRDPVGGYTF
TGTGCCACCAGCAGAGACCCTGTGGGCGGCTACACCTTC
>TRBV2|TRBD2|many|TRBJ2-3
CASSAGLAVTDTQYF
TGTGCCAGCAGTGCAGGACTAGCGGTGACAGATACGCAGTATTTT
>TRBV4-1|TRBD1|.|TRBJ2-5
CASSLSMDRGLTSGQETQYF
TGCGCCAGCAGCCTCTCGATGGACAGGGGGCTAACTAGCGGCCAAGAGACCCAGTACTTC
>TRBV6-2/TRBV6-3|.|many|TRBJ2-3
CASSYSFSGESYTDTQYF
TGTGCCAGCAGTTACTCCTTTTCAGGGGAGAGCTACACAGATACGCAGTATTTT
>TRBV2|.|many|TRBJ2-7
CASSELYEQYF
TGTGCCAGCAGTGAACTTTACGAGCAGTACTTC
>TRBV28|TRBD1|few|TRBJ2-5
CASSSPGRGLETQYF
TGTGCCAGCAGTTCCCCGGGTAGGGGGCTTGAGACCCAGTACTTC
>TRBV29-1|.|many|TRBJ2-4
CSVIGGRENIQYF
TGCAGCGTTATCGGGGGCAGAGAAAACATTCAGTACTTC
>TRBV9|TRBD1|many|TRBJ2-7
CASSGDRDYEQYF
TGTGCCAGCAGCGGCGACAGGGACTACGAGCAGTACTTC
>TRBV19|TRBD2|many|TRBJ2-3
CASSPGGTTQYF
TGTGCCAGTAGTCCGGGGGGGACGACGCAGTATTTT
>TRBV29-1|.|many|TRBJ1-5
CSVRHGRRQPQHF
TGCAGCGTGCGACACGGCCGGAGGCAGCCCCAGCATTTT
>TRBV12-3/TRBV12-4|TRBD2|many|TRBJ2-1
CASSFRWEGNSYNEQFF
TGTGCCAGCAGTTTCAGATGGGAGGGAAACTCCTACAATGAGCAGTTCTTC
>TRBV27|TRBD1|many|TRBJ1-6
CASSTRTGSSYNSPLHF
TGTGCCAGCAGTACACGGACAGGGAGCTCCTATAATTCACCCCTCCACTTT
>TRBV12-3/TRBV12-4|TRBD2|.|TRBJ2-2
CASRHWLAGSNTGELFF
TGTGCCAGCAGACACTGGTTAGCGGGGTCGAACACCGGGGAGCTGTTTTTT
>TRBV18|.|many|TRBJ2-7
CASSPNRASEQYF
TGTGCCAGCTCACCAAACAGGGCTAGCGAGCAGTACTTC
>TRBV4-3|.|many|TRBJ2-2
CASSQDSRTGELFF
TGCGCCAGCAGCCAAGACTCCCGGACCGGGGAGCTGTTTTTT
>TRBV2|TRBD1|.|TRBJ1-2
CATEDMGTVVANYGYTF
TGTGCCACCGAAGACATGGGGACAGTTGTAGCTAACTATGGCTACACCTTC
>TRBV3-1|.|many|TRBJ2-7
CASSQMSGSYEQYF
TGTGCCAGCAGCCAAATGTCCGGGTCCTACGAGCAGTACTTC
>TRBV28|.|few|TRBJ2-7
CASSFRETTYEQYF
TGTGCCAGCAGTTTCCGGGAAACTACCTACGAGCAGTACTTC
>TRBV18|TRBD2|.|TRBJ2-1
CASSRGLAGANNEQFF
TGTGCCAGCTCACGAGGACTAGCGGGGGCTAACAATGAGCAGTTCTTC
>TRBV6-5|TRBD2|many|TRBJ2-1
CASSYVGGPSEQFF
TGTGCCAGCAGTTACGTGGGAGGGCCTAGTGAGCAGTTCTTC
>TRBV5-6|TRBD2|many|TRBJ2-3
CASSSLAAADTQYF
TGTGCCAGCAGCTCACTAGCGGCGGCGGATACGCAGTATTTT
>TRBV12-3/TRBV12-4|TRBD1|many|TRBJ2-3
CASSPLTGEAGRDTQYF
TGTGCCAGCAGCCCCCTGACAGGGGAGGCGGGTAGAGATACGCAGTATTTT
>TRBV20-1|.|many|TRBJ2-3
CSARAPLERVDTQYF
TGCAGTGCTAGAGCCCCTCTTGAGCGAGTGGATACGCAGTATTTT
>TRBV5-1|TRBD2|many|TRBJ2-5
CASSSAGTSGRETQYF
TGCGCCAGCAGCTCCGCCGGGACTAGCGGGAGAGAGACCCAGTACTTC
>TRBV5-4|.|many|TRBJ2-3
CASSSDYADTQYF
TGTGCCAGCAGCTCGGACTACGCAGATACGCAGTATTTT
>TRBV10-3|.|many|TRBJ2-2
CAIGESGELFF
TGTGCCATCGGGGAATCCGGGGAGCTGTTTTTT
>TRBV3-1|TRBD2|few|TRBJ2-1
CASSRTSGRLNEQFF
TGTGCCAGCAGCCGGACTAGCGGGAGGTTAAATGAGCAGTTCTTC
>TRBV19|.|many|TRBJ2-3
CASSITDTQYF
TGTGCCAGTAGTATCACAGATACGCAGTATTTT
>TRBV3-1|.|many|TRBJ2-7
CASSQWAETYEQYF
TGTGCCAGCAGCCAATGGGCGGAAACCTACGAGCAGTACTTC
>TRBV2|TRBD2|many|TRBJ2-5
CASSLTSGRGFQETQYF
TGTGCCAGCAGCCTCACTAGCGGGAGGGGTTTCCAAGAGACCCAGTACTTC